This T cell receptor beta chain was retrieved from a study of beta chain features in type 1 diabetes. Concerning this clone itself: What it binds is not known.

CDR1 is MGHDK, CDR2 SYGVNS, per germline. The CDR3 length is 14 residues. The V end lost 3 bases, the J end lost 1 base, and 9 bases lay between the germline ends. Every sorted population was more than 95% pure. Expressed TCRB transcripts were sequenced, since all the RNA that had been isolated was reverse transcribed. Repertoires were generated with immunoSEQ multiplex PCR, while TCRdb's copy carries only in-frame clones and drops some. The repertoire holds some 700,000 clones, about an eighth seen once, with about 0.02% in the top ten. General study results and limits: Moderate yet significant TCRB CDR3 shortening was seen in Type 1 diabetes patients in all four CD4+ subsets.

The rearrangement links TRBV25-1 to TRBJ1-1, with D hard to call. The clonotype was recovered from a man between 18 and 35 years old with type 1 diabetes. The sample taken for sequencing was naive CD4+ T cells from blood. The chain's CDR3 is CASSDGQWNTEAFF. In nucleotides, the CDR3 is TGTGCCAGCAGTGACGGGCAGTGGAACACTGAAGCTTTCTTT.